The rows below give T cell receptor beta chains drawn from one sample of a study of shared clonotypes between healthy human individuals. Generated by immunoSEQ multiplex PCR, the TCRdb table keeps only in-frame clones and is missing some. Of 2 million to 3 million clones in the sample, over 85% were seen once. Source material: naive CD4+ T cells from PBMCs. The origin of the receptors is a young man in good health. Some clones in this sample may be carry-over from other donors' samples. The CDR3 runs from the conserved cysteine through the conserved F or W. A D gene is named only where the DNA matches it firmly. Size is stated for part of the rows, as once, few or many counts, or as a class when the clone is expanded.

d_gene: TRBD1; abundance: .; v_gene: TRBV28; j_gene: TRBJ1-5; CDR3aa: CASRRQGDQPQHF; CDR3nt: TGTGCCAGCAGACGACAGGGGGATCAGCCCCAGCATTTT
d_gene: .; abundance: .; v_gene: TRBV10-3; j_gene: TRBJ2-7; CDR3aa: CAITDGVEQYF; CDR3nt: TGTGCCATCACCGACGGGGTTGAGCAGTACTTC
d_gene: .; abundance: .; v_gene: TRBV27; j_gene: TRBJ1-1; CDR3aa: CASRRDRNTEAFF; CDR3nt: TGTGCCAGCAGACGTGACAGGAACACTGAAGCTTTCTTT
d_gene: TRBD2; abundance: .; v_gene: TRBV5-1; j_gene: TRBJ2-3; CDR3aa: CASSYGTSRDTQYF; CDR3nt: TGCGCCAGCAGCTACGGGACTAGCAGAGATACGCAGTATTTT
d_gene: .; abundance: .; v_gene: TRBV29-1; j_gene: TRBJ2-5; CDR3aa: CSVGQETQYF; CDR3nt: TGCAGCGTGGGACAAGAGACCCAGTACTTC
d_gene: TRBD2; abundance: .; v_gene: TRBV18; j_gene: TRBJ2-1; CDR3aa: CASSPRPSGTYNEQFF; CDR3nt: TGTGCCAGCTCACCACGTCCTAGCGGAACCTACAATGAGCAGTTCTTC
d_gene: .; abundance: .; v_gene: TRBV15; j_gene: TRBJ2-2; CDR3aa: CATSVGGLGTGELFF; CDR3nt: TGTGCCACCAGTGTCGGGGGGCTGGGCACCGGGGAGCTGTTTTTT
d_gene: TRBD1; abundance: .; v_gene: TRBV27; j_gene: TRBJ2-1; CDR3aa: CASSLLDRGIEQFF; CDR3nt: TGTGCCAGCAGTTTATTGGACAGGGGGATTGAGCAGTTCTTC
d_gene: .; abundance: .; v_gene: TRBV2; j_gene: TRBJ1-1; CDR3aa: CASIITVNTEAFF; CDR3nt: TGTGCCAGCATAATCACGGTGAACACTGAAGCTTTCTTT
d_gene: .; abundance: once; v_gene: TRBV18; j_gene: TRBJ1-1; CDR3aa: CASSLPRGGWYTEAFF; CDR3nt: TGTGCCAGCTCATTACCCCGCGGGGGCTGGTACACTGAAGCTTTCTTT
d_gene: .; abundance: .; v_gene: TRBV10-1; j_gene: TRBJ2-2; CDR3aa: CASSDLRGNTGELFF; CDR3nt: TGCGCCAGCAGTGACCTTCGGGGGAACACCGGGGAGCTGTTTTTT
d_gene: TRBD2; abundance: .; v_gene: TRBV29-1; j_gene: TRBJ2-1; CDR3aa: CSVEAGGNNEQFF; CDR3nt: TGCAGCGTTGAAGCGGGAGGAAACAATGAGCAGTTCTTC
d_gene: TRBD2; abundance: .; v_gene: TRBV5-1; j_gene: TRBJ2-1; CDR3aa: CASSLSRGRFNEQFF; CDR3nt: TGCGCCAGCAGCTTGTCACGCGGGAGGTTTAATGAGCAGTTCTTC
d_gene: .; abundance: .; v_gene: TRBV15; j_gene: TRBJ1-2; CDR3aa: CATSLGPYPYYGYTF; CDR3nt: TGTGCCACCAGTTTGGGGCCGTATCCCTACTATGGCTACACCTTC
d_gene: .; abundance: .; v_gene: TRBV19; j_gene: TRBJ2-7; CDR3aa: CASSMQRAGEQYF; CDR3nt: TGTGCCAGTAGTATGCAGCGGGCAGGCGAGCAGTACTTC
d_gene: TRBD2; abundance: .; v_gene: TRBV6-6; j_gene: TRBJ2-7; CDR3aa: CASRSTAGVGEQYF; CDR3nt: TGTGCCAGCAGATCGACAGCGGGGGTCGGTGAGCAGTACTTC
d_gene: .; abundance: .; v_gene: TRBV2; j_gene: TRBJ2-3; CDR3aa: CASIGLQGRYTQYF; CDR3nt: TGTGCCAGCATTGGGTTACAGGGAAGATATACGCAGTATTTT
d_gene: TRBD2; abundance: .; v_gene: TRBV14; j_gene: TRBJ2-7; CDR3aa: CASSRGGRTHYEQYF; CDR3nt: TGTGCCAGCAGCCGGGGGGGGAGAACCCACTACGAGCAGTACTTC
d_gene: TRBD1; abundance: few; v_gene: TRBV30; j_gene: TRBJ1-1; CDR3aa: CAWSVTGDTEAFF; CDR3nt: TGTGCCTGGAGTGTCACAGGGGACACTGAAGCTTTCTTT
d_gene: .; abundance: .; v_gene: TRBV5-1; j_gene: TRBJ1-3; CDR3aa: CASSLVQGAGNTIYF; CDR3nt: TGCGCCAGCAGCTTGGTTCAAGGGGCTGGAAACACCATATATTTT
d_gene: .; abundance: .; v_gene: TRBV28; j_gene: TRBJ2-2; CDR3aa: CASSLRQGELFF; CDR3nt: TGTGCCAGCAGTTTACGACAGGGGGAGCTGTTTTTT
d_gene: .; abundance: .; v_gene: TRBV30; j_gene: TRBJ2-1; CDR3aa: CACPRTFSYNEQFF; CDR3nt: TGTGCCTGTCCCAGGACCTTCTCCTACAATGAGCAGTTCTTC
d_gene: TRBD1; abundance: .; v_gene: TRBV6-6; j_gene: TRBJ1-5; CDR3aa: CASRKYRGDQPQHF; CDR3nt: TGTGCCAGCAGGAAGTACAGGGGGGATCAGCCCCAGCATTTT
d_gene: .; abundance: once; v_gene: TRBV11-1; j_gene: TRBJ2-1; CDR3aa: CAILAGYEQFF; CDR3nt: TGTGCCATCCTTGCGGGGTATGAGCAGTTCTTC
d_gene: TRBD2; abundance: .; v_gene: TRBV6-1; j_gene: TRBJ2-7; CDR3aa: CASSGSGGSSSYEQYF; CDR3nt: TGTGCCAGCAGTGGTAGCGGGGGCTCGAGCTCCTACGAGCAGTACTTC
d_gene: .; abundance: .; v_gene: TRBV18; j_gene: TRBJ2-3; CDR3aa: CASSPPIPADTQYF; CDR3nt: TGTGCCAGCTCACCACCGATTCCGGCCGATACGCAGTATTTT
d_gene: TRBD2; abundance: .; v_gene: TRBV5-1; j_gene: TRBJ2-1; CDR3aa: CASSLFAGLAYNEQFF; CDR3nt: TGCGCCAGCAGCTTGTTTGCGGGACTAGCCTACAATGAGCAGTTCTTC
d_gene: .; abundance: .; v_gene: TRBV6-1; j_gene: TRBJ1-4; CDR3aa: CASSDTLTNEKLFF; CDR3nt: TGTGCCAGCAGTGACACCCTTACCAATGAAAAACTGTTTTTT
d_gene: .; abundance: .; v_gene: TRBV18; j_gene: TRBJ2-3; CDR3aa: CASSRGVSGSGDTQYF; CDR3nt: TGTGCCAGCTCACGCGGGGTTAGCGGTTCTGGAGATACGCAGTATTTT
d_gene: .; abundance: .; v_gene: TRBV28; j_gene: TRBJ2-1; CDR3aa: CASKRASYNEQFF; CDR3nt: TGTGCCAGCAAGCGGGCCTCCTACAATGAGCAGTTCTTC
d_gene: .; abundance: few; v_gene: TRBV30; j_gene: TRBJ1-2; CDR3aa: CAWSVLEGYGYTF; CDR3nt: TGTGCCTGGAGTGTACTCGAGGGTTATGGCTACACCTTC
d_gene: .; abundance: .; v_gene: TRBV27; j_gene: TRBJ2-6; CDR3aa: CASSLGTSGANVLTF; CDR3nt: TGTGCCAGCAGTTTGGGTACCTCTGGGGCCAACGTCCTGACTTTC
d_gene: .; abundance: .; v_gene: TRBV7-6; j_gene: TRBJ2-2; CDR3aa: CASSLKTGTGELFF; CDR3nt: TGTGCCAGCAGCCTAAAGACGGGCACCGGGGAGCTGTTTTTT
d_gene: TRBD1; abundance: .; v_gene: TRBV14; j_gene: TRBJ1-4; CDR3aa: CASSQGGGTGRQKLFF; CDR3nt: TGTGCCAGCAGCCAAGGGGGCGGGACAGGCCGGCAAAAACTGTTTTTT
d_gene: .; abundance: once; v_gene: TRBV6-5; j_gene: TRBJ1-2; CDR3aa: CASSYGAYGYTF; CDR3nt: TGTGCCAGCAGTTACGGGGCCTATGGCTACACCTTC
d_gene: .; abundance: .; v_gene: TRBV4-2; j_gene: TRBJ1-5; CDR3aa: CASSQAYSNQPQHF; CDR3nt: TGTGCCAGCAGCCAAGCGTATAGCAATCAGCCCCAGCATTTT